What follows are 30 T cell receptor beta chains derived from one specimen sequenced in a study of T cells in Graves' hyperthyroidism and ophthalmopathy. RNA transcripts provided the source from which TCR beta CDR3 regions were amplified. RT-PCR in the first round (using the HTBI primer set) targeted the TCR CDR3. MiXCR, applied by TCRdb to the multiplex PCR reads, yields one record per CDR3 protein. The sample includes about 600,000 distinct CDR3 sequences, around 16% seen only once; the top ten take more than 3%. The sequenced sample was blood. Receptor source: a woman aged 40 to 49 with Graves' ophthalmopathy.

V and J are TRBV7-9 and TRBJ1-5; 8 nucleotides align to TRBD1. CDR3 length: 16 amino acids. CDR1 SEHNR and CDR2 FQNEAQ come from the germline V gene (reference sequence). The ends lost 4 bases at V and 4 bases at J; junction bases unmatched: 9. The CDR3 loop is CASSYRTGLGNQPQHF. The CDR3 coding sequence is TGTGCCAGCAGCTATAGGACAGGGTTAGGGAATCAGCCCCAGCATTTT.

The chain couples TRBV5-5 to TRBJ2-2, with D perhaps matching TRBD1 or TRBD2 (5 bases each). The CDR3 totals 19 residues. V shed 1 base and J shed 1 base, with 20 bases lying between them. Germline CDR1 reads SGHKS; CDR2 reads YYEKEE (reference sequence). The CDR3 DNA reads as TGTGCCAGCAGCTTGATTTGGGGGTTGGGGACGGTGAACACCGGGGAGCTGTTTTTT. Its protein product is CASSLIWGLGTVNTGELFF.

This clonotype was seen ten or more times. The rearrangement links TRBV10-1 to TRBJ2-3, with TRBD2 as a possible D gene (5 bases). The CDR3 is made up of 15 amino acids. Trimming pared 7 bases from V and 2 bases from J, leaving 16 bases between. The germline CDR1 and CDR2 sequences are WNHNN and SYGVQD (reference sequence). CDR3 sequence reads: CASKGSEGDTDTQYF. The CDR3 coding sequence is TGCGCCAGCAAGGGCAGCGAGGGAGACACAGATACGCAGTATTTT.

For the CDR3, the DNA is TGTGCCAGCAGTCTTGACAGGGTAAATGGCTACACCTTC. This codes for CASSLDRVNGYTF. V and J are TRBV28 and TRBJ1-2; TRBD1 matches 7 bases. Trimming at V came to 5 bases and at J to 6 bases, leaving 6 bases not matched to a gene. From germline, CDR1 is MDHEN and CDR2 SYDVKM. This CDR3 has 13 amino acids.

This clonotype was detected many times. The chain recombines TRBV2 with TRBJ1-6; no firm D call. The CDR3 is made up of 14 amino acids. Germline values: CDR1 SNHLY, CDR2 FYNNEI. Trimming left V 1 base short and J 0 bases short, with 1 base between. CDR3: CASSEDSYNSPLHF. The CDR3 nucleotides read TGTGCCAGCAGTGAAGACTCCTATAATTCACCCCTCCACTTT.

This clonotype was seen a few times. The J gene is TRBJ2-3, the V gene TRBV20-1, with no clear D. In germline, CDR1 is DFQATT, CDR2 SNEGSKA (reference sequence). The length of the CDR3 is 13 residues. V lost 2 bases to trimming and J lost 6 bases, with 12 bases between them. The CDR3 sequence is CSARPSMSDTQYF. Here the CDR3 DNA reads TGCAGTGCTAGACCAAGCATGTCGGATACGCAGTATTTT.

This clonotype was observed a handful of times. The chain uses TRBV12-3 or TRBV12-4 and TRBJ1-1; D is perhaps TRBD1 (5 bases). V was clipped by 6 bases and J by 4 bases, with 12 bases between them. This CDR3 has 13 amino acids. CDR3 amino acids: CASRRQGSTEAFF. CDR3 DNA: TGTGCCAGCAGACGTCAGGGTTCCACTGAAGCTTTCTTT.

This clonotype was seen repeatedly, ten times or more. The CDR3 sequence: CASSLERSIVEQFF. DNA for the CDR3: TGTGCCAGCAGCTTAGAACGGTCCATCGTTGAGCAGTTCTTC. The chain employs TRBV7-9 and TRBJ2-1; D not certain. Germline-derived CDR1 and CDR2 are SEHNR and FQNEAQ (reference sequence). V shed 1 base and J shed 9 bases, with 13 bases lying between them. The CDR3 runs to 14 residues.

This clonotype was picked up many times. The chain has TRBV12-3 or TRBV12-4 and TRBJ2-3, with D perhaps TRBD2 (5 bases). This CDR3 contains 15 residues. Trimming removed 3 bases from V and 1 base from J, with 11 bases in between. CDR3 sequence reads: CASSLFYGGTDTQYF. CDR3 coding DNA: TGTGCCAGCAGTTTGTTCTACGGGGGCACAGATACGCAGTATTTT.

This clonotype has a handful of counts. The genes are TRBV14 and TRBJ2-5; TRBD2 agrees at 8 bases. This CDR3 region has 16 residues. Trimming took 3 bases from V and 0 from J; bases not matched to a gene: 6. The germline V gene encodes CDR1 SGHDN and CDR2 FVKESK. The CDR3: CASSHLGSGNQETQYF. The CDR3 DNA follows: TGTGCCAGCAGCCATTTAGGTAGCGGGAACCAAGAGACCCAGTACTTC.

There are a few counts of this clonotype. The chain uses TRBV10-3 and TRBJ2-2; D is undetermined. The length of the CDR3 is 16 residues. Deletions cut 0 bases from V and 1 base from J, with 9 bases between. The germline V gene encodes CDR1 ENHRY and CDR2 SYGVKD. This CDR3 is CAISESSPENTGELFF. The DNA of the CDR3 is TGTGCCATCAGTGAGTCTTCACCTGAGAACACCGGGGAGCTGTTTTTT.

The chain uses TRBV7-3 and TRBJ2-5, with a possible D match to TRBD1 (6 bases). With 1 base removed from V and 5 bases from J, the gap between germline ends came to 14 bases. There are 15 residues in the CDR3. The germline V gene has CDR1 SGHTA and CDR2 FQGTGA. CDR3 in DNA: TGTGCCAGCAGCTTAAGTGGGGGCACGGGGGAGACCCAGTACTTC. Translated, it gives CASSLSGGTGETQYF.

The chain has TRBV2 and TRBJ2-3; tentative D call: TRBD1 (6 bases). CDR3 length equals 14 residues. Per germline, CDR1 SNHLY and CDR2 FYNNEI. V was shortened by 9 bases and J by 0 bases, with 13 bases between the two germline ends. CDR3 in DNA: TGTGCCAGTATACAGGGTCCTAGCACAGATACGCAGTATTTT. This gives the protein CASIQGPSTDTQYF.

The sample holds many counts of this clonotype. The chain combines TRBV12-3 or TRBV12-4 with TRBJ2-3; D is possibly TRBD1 (6 bases). V shed 5 bases and J shed 4 bases, with 16 bases lying between them. The CDR3 length is 15 residues. CDR3 DNA: TGTGCCAGCAGTCCCAGGGGTCTAGAGCCAGATACGCAGTATTTT. It is translated as CASSPRGLEPDTQYF.

This clonotype was counted many times. The CDR3 loop reads CASSLRDRLTDTQYF. The CDR3 DNA reads TGTGCCAGCAGTTTAAGGGACAGGCTCACAGATACGCAGTATTTT. The chain links TRBV28 to TRBJ2-3; 8 bases line up with TRBD1. CDR3 size: 15 residues. Trimming removed 2 bases from V and 2 bases from J; junction bases left unmatched: 3. Per the germline V gene, CDR1 is MDHEN and CDR2 is SYDVKM.

The sample holds many counts of this clonotype. The chain has TRBV12-3 or TRBV12-4 and TRBJ2-1; D is unresolved. Between the trimmed V and J ends, which lost 5 bases and 5 bases, there was a span of 7 bases. This CDR3 is built from 12 residues. CDR3 nucleotides: TGTGCCAGCAGTCTACTACACAATGAGCAGTTCTTC. Translated: CASSLLHNEQFF.

The V call is TRBV25-1, the J call TRBJ2-1; 12 nucleotides line up with TRBD2. CDR3 length equals 15 residues. J gave up 10 bases and V 3 bases, and 7 bases lay outside the gene matches. Germline-derived CDR1 and CDR2 are MGHDK and SYGVNS. The CDR3 protein is CASSDPTGTSGEQFF. CDR3 DNA sequence: TGTGCCAGCAGTGATCCCACGGGGACTAGCGGGGAGCAGTTCTTC.

This clonotype was seen repeatedly, ten times or more. The rearrangement joins TRBV11-2 to TRBJ2-5; D ambiguous. The V end lost 1 base, the J end lost 8 bases, and 8 bases lay between the germline ends. The CDR3 covers 12 residues. From germline, CDR1 is SGHAT and CDR2 FQNNGV. The CDR3 here is CASSLGDITQYF. The CDR3 DNA is TGTGCCAGCAGCTTAGGGGATATTACCCAGTACTTC. Together with reference TRBV11-2 and TRBJ2-5, the CDR3 gives the full variable domain: EAGVAQSPRYKIIEKRQSVAFWCNPISGHATLYWYQQILGQGPKLLIQFQNNGVVDDSQLPKDRFSAERLKGVDSTLKIQPAKLEDSAVYLCASSLGDITQYFGPGTRLLVL.

Many counts were recorded for this clonotype. V gene TRBV20-1 combines with J gene TRBJ1-4; D is possibly TRBD1 (6 bases). There are 13 residues in the CDR3. CDR1 is DFQATT, CDR2 SNEGSKA, per germline (reference sequence). The germline V and J ends were trimmed by 6 bases and 8 bases, with 16 bases remaining between them. CDR3 in amino acids: CSAEGQSREKLFF. The CDR3, as DNA: TGCAGTGCGGAGGGACAATCCCGGGAAAAACTGTTTTTT.

This clonotype was recorded many times. The rearrangement uses TRBV6-2 or TRBV6-3 and TRBJ2-1, with 7 bases that match TRBD1. The CDR3 length is 14 residues. Per the germline V gene, CDR1 is MNHEY and CDR2 is SVGEGT. After removal of 5 bases from V and 1 base from J, the junction contained 2 bases not matched to a gene. CDR3 DNA sequence: TGTGCCAGCAGTCGACAGGGATCCTACAATGAGCAGTTCTTC. Translated, it gives CASSRQGSYNEQFF.

This clonotype was observed a few times. The genes are TRBV9 and TRBJ2-1; D is unresolved. V lost 0 bases, J lost 4 bases, and 14 bases lay in between. Germline CDR1 is SGDLS and CDR2 is YYNGEE. There are 16 residues in the CDR3. This CDR3 reads CASSVASPEPYNEQFF. CDR3 nucleotides: TGTGCCAGCAGCGTAGCCTCCCCAGAACCTTACAATGAGCAGTTCTTC.

The sample holds many counts of this clonotype. The chain has TRBV28 and TRBJ2-7, with D maybe TRBD2 (6 bases). V was clipped by 8 bases and J by 2 bases, with 10 bases between them. Looked up from germline, CDR1 is MDHEN and CDR2 is SYDVKM. This CDR3 region has 12 residues. The CDR3 nucleotides read TGTGCCAGCGTTAGCGGACCCTACGAGCAGTACTTC. Amino acids: CASVSGPYEQYF.

This clonotype has ten or more counts. V and J are TRBV6-2 or TRBV6-3 and TRBJ2-3; 9 bases fit TRBD1. The V gene end was trimmed by 6 bases and the J gene end by 2 bases; junction bases not matched to a gene: 9. Germline-derived CDR1 and CDR2 are MNHEY and SVGEGT. The CDR3 has 16 amino acids. CDR3 nucleotide sequence: TGTGCCAGCAGGGCACAGGGGGCGCTCCCCACAGATACGCAGTATTTT. It encodes CASRAQGALPTDTQYF.

The chain has TRBV4-1 and TRBJ2-3; 7 bases are a match to TRBD2. This CDR3 region has 15 residues. Germline V lookup: CDR1 MGHRA, CDR2 YSYEKL. The trim removed 1 base at V and 3 bases at J, leaving 4 bases unmatched. The chain's CDR3 is CASSQVLAETDTQYF. CDR3 nucleotides: TGCGCCAGCAGCCAAGTGCTAGCGGAGACAGATACGCAGTATTTT.

There are many counts of this clonotype. J is TRBJ2-5 and V is TRBV7-9; 7 nucleotides line up with TRBD1. With 5 bases clipped from V and 4 bases from J, the junction kept 7 bases outside the gene matches. Germline CDR1 SEHNR, CDR2 FQNEAQ (reference sequence). There are 14 residues in the CDR3. This CDR3 reads CASSPTTGLETQYF. The CDR3, as DNA: TGTGCCAGCAGCCCGACGACAGGGTTAGAGACCCAGTACTTC.

There are a few counts of this clonotype. The gene calls are TRBV2 and TRBJ1-1; D is uncertain. From germline, CDR1 is SNHLY and CDR2 FYNNEI. The CDR3 has 18 residues. V dropped 8 bases and J dropped 5 bases, with 30 bases sitting between them. The CDR3 spells CASSPPSNKGLGSTEAFF. CDR3 in DNA: TGTGCCAGCTCACCACCGTCGAATAAGGGTTTGGGGTCGACTGAAGCTTTCTTT.

There are many counts of this clonotype. The chain has TRBV5-1 and TRBJ1-1, with 10 bases lining up with TRBD1. The V gene's germline CDR1 is SGHRS and CDR2 YFSETQ. Trimming removed 4 bases from V and 5 bases from J; junction bases left unmatched: 11. The CDR3 contains 16 residues. The CDR3 sequence: CASSQGQGRLFTEAFF. CDR3 in DNA: TGCGCCAGCAGCCAGGGACAGGGGAGATTATTTACTGAAGCTTTCTTT.

This clonotype was seen a few times. This chain joins TRBV6-1 and TRBJ1-2; perhaps TRBD1 as D (5 bases). Trimming took 6 bases from V and 8 from J, leaving 22 bases between them. CDR3 length: 15 residues. CDR1 MNHNS and CDR2 SASEGT come from the germline V gene. In nucleotides, the CDR3 is TGTGCCAGCAGGGGTGGGGTCGAAGGGGTAGGGGGCTACACCTTC. Translated, it gives CASRGGVEGVGGYTF.

This clonotype occurred many times. V is TRBV6-1 and J is TRBJ1-5, with D maybe TRBD1 (5 bases). V was trimmed by 4 bases and J by 6 bases, leaving 13 bases between them. The length of the CDR3 is 14 residues. Germline V gives CDR1 MNHNS, CDR2 SASEGT. The CDR3 DNA is TGTGCCAGCAGTGCCGAGGGACGGGGTCAGCCCCAGCATTTT. This gives the protein CASSAEGRGQPQHF.

The rearrangement joins TRBV29-1 to TRBJ2-7; D may match TRBD1 or TRBD2 (6 bases each). This CDR3 is built from 14 residues. Between the trimmed V and J ends, which lost 6 bases and 3 bases, there was a span of 18 bases. Per the germline V gene, CDR1 is SQVTM and CDR2 is ANQGSEA. The CDR3 sequence is CSVRGQDAIYEQYF. CDR3 in DNA: TGCAGCGTCCGGGGGCAGGACGCTATCTACGAGCAGTACTTC.